This T cell receptor (beta chain) was sequenced for a study of T cell responses to AZD1222 COVID-19 vaccine. Germline V CDR1 and CDR2: KGHSH, LQKENI. The CDR3 is 15 amino acids. Trimming took 1 base from V and 0 from J, leaving 10 bases between them. Using immunoSEQ multiplex PCR, the repertoire was profiled, and TCRdb retains in-frame clones only, with some absent. The sample yields about 150,000 clones, about nine tenths seen once. Overall study results and limits: Donors, mostly white British, included more females; clonal diversity was possibly underestimated.

Turning to this clone: Its antigen remains unknown.

The V call is TRBV18, the J call TRBJ2-7; perhaps D is TRBD1 or TRBD2 (5 bases each). Material: peripheral blood, obtained on day 0 of AZD1222 vaccination. The source of this sequence is an adult in good health. This CDR3 is CASSPHRDPSYEQYF. For the CDR3, the DNA is TGTGCCAGCTCACCACACCGGGACCCCTCCTACGAGCAGTACTTC.